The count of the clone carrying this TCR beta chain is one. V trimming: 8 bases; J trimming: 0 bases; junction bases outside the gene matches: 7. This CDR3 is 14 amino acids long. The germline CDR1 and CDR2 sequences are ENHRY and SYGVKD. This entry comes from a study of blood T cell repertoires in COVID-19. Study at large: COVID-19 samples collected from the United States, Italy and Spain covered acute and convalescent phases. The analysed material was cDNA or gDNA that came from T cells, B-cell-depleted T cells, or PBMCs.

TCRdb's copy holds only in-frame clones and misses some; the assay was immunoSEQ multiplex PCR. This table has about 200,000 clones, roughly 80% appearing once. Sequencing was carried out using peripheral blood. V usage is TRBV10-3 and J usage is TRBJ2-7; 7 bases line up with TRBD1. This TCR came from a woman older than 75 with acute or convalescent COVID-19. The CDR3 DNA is TGTGCCATCCGTATGGACAGGAGCTCCTACGAGCAGTACTTC. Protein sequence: CAIRMDRSSYEQYF.